Presented here are 22 T cell receptor beta chains from one specimen sequenced in a study of OX40 agonist ivuxolimab in advanced cancers. Sequencing used immunoSEQ multiplex PCR; TCRdb keeps in-frame clones, though not all of them. The table lists about 56,000 clones, around 83% of them singletons. Material: CD4+ or CD8+ T cells sorted from blood, obtained in a trial of the OX40 agonist ivuxolimab. These receptors all come from an adult with an advanced solid tumor such as melanoma, head and neck, liver or kidney cancer.

V gene TRBV7-9 combines with J gene TRBJ2-5; D uncertain. This CDR3 has 13 residues. Trimming removed 1 base from V and 5 bases from J, with 8 bases in between. Germline V gene sequence: CDR1 SEHNR, CDR2 FQNEAQ (reference sequence). The DNA of the CDR3 is TGTGCCAGCAGCTTAGACAGCCCTGAGACCCAGTACTTC. It translates to CASSLDSPETQYF.

Notes on this clone: A junction boundary mismatches the germline segment, possibly from a read error. The genes are TRBV10-3 and TRBJ1-1; D remains unclear. CDR1 and CDR2 from the germline V gene are ENHRY and SYGVKD. The CDR3 consists of 12 residues. CDR3 loop: CAISEFRNEAFF. The DNA for the CDR3 is TGTGCCATCAGCGAGTTTCGGAATGAAGCTTTCTTT.

J is TRBJ1-5 and V is TRBV19; TRBD1 agrees at 7 bases. Germline assignment: CDR1 LNHDA and CDR2 SQIVND (reference sequence). The CDR3 is made up of 15 amino acids. V lost 9 bases and J lost 4; bases outside the gene matches: 12. The DNA for the CDR3 is TGTGCCAGCGACAACTCGGTACAGGGGAATCAGCCCCAGCATTTT. It specifies CASDNSVQGNQPQHF.

The J gene is TRBJ2-2, the V gene TRBV19; D may be TRBD1 (6 bases). Germline V CDR1 and CDR2: LNHDA, SQIVND (reference sequence). The CDR3 has 19 amino acids. Trimming left V 5 bases short and J 0 bases short, with 22 bases between. The CDR3 spells CASSPPPTGSLSNTGELFF. In nucleotides, the CDR3 is TGTGCCAGTAGTCCACCCCCAACAGGGTCCCTTTCGAACACCGGGGAGCTGTTTTTT.

The CDR3 DNA reads as TGTGCCAGCAGCTTAGAGAGACAGGGTTCCGGGGAGCTGTTTTTT. It codes for CASSLERQGSGELFF. V and J are TRBV7-9 and TRBJ2-2, with 7 bases matching TRBD1. This CDR3 has 15 residues. Trimming took 1 base from V and 6 from J; bases not matched to a gene: 5. Germline V gene lookup returns CDR1 SEHNR and CDR2 FQNEAQ (reference sequence).

This clone was seen a single time. The V call is TRBV2, the J call TRBJ1-1; D remains ambiguous. The CDR3 is made up of 14 amino acids. Looked up from germline, CDR1 is SNHLY and CDR2 is FYNNEI. Trimming cost V 3 bases and J 1 base, with 9 bases left between them. Here the CDR3 reads CASSDQVPNTEAFF. CDR3 nucleotide sequence: TGTGCCAGCAGTGATCAGGTTCCGAACACTGAAGCTTTCTTT.

CDR3 amino acids: CASSLDLSGRVTDTQYF. The CDR3 nucleotides are TGTGCCAGCAGCTTAGATCTGTCGGGCAGGGTCACAGATACGCAGTATTTT. This chain links TRBV11-2 with TRBJ2-3, with D tentatively TRBD1 (5 bases). The germline V and J ends were trimmed by 0 bases and 2 bases, with 15 bases remaining between them. Germline CDR1 and CDR2: SGHAT and FQNNGV. This CDR3 is built from 17 residues.

This rearrangement joins TRBV19 to TRBJ1-5; D ambiguous. Germline V CDR1 and CDR2: LNHDA, SQIVND (reference sequence). This CDR3 has 16 amino acids. V shed 6 bases and J shed 0 bases, with 15 bases lying between them. The CDR3, as DNA: TGTGCCAGTAGCTTTGTCGACGTTGGTAGCAATCAGCCCCAGCATTTT. Protein: CASSFVDVGSNQPQHF.

The chain carries TRBV27 and TRBJ2-5; 11 nucleotides match TRBD2. Germline CDR1 and CDR2: MNHEY and SMNVEV (reference sequence). The CDR3 spans 19 residues. J gave up 2 bases and V 5 bases, and 16 bases lay outside the gene matches. CDR3 sequence (DNA): TGTGCCAGCAGTCCAGGGGTTAGCGGGAGGGTCCGTGTTCAAGAGACCCAGTACTTC. This gives the protein CASSPGVSGRVRVQETQYF.

This rearrangement joins TRBV9 to TRBJ2-2, with 12 bases that match TRBD2. The CDR3 is 16 amino acids. The trim removed 4 bases at V and 2 bases at J, leaving 3 bases unmatched. Germline V CDR1 and CDR2: SGDLS, YYNGEE. The CDR3 sequence is CASSSSGGANTGELFF. Here the CDR3 DNA reads TGTGCCAGCAGCTCTAGCGGGGGGGCTAACACCGGGGAGCTGTTTTTT.

The chain carries TRBV11-2 and TRBJ2-5; a possible D gene is TRBD1 (6 bases). V lost 3 bases, J lost 2 bases, and 13 bases lay in between. Germline lookup yields CDR1 SGHAT and CDR2 FQNNGV. There are 15 residues in the CDR3. As DNA, the CDR3 is TGTGCCAGCAGCTTGCCGGGACAACTGCAAGAGACCCAGTACTTC. Translated, it gives CASSLPGQLQETQYF. The full variable domain, rest sourced from reference TRBV11-2 and TRBJ2-5, is EAGVAQSPRYKIIEKRQSVAFWCNPISGHATLYWYQQILGQGPKLLIQFQNNGVVDDSQLPKDRFSAERLKGVDSTLKIQPAKLEDSAVYLCASSLPGQLQETQYFGPGTRLLVL.

V gene TRBV28 combines with J gene TRBJ2-3; D gene unclear. V was clipped by 2 bases and J by 0 bases, with 15 bases between them. Per germline, CDR1 MDHEN and CDR2 SYDVKM. This CDR3 has 17 amino acids. CDR3 residues: CASSLGGWAVSTDTQYF. CDR3 nucleotides: TGTGCCAGCAGTTTAGGTGGTTGGGCAGTTAGCACAGATACGCAGTATTTT.

The gene calls are TRBV7-6 and TRBJ2-7, with 7 bases that match TRBD1. Trimming at V came to 5 bases and at J to 6 bases, leaving 13 bases not matched to a gene. Germline V gene lookup returns CDR1 SGHVS and CDR2 FNYEAQ. The CDR3 runs to 15 residues. The CDR3 DNA follows: TGTGCCAGCAGCCCAGGGACAGACCCTAATGGCGAGCAGTACTTC. Translated: CASSPGTDPNGEQYF. Full variable domain (missing parts from reference TRBV7-6 and TRBJ2-7): GAGVSQSPRYKVTKRGQDVALRCDPISGHVSLYWYRQALGQGPEFLTYFNYEAQQDKSGLPNDRFSAERPEGSISTLTIQRTEQRDSAMYRCASSPGTDPNGEQYFGPGTRLTVT.

This sequence joins TRBV28 and TRBJ1-5; no clear D gene. Trimming pared 3 bases from V and 3 bases from J, leaving 9 bases between. The length of the CDR3 is 14 residues. Germline V gene data show CDR1 as MDHEN and CDR2 as SYDVKM. DNA for the CDR3: TGTGCCAGCAGTTTCCCGCAGATCAATCAGCCCCAGCATTTT. Translating gives CASSFPQINQPQHF. Variable domain in full (rest from reference TRBV28 and TRBJ1-5): DVKVTQSSRYLVKRTGEKVFLECVQDMDHENMFWYRQDPGLGLRLIYFSYDVKMKEKGDIPEGYSVSREKKERFSLILESASTNQTSMYLCASSFPQINQPQHFGDGTRLSIL.

The genes are TRBV6-5 and TRBJ2-1, with 7 positions matching TRBD1. The CDR3 runs 15 residues. Losses at the gene ends were 6 bases for V and 3 bases for J; bases not matched to a gene: 8. Germline V CDR1 and CDR2: MNHEY, SVGAGI. The CDR3 sequence is CASSPDRARYNEQFF. For the CDR3, the DNA is TGTGCCAGCAGCCCAGACAGGGCCCGCTACAATGAGCAGTTCTTC.

This clone appeared once. The chain recombines TRBV9 with TRBJ2-3; D might be TRBD1 or TRBD2, each matching 6 bases. Looked up from germline, CDR1 is SGDLS and CDR2 is YYNGEE. Deletions cut 3 bases from V and 6 bases from J, with 17 bases between. The CDR3 totals 15 residues. CDR3 DNA sequence: TGTGCCAGCAGCGCGGGGGCCATCCAATGGGATACGCAGTATTTT. Its translation is CASSAGAIQWDTQYF.

This clone has a single count. V is TRBV11-2 and J is TRBJ2-7; unclear D gene. V was shortened by 4 bases and J by 1 base, with 8 bases between the two germline ends. Germline V CDR1 and CDR2: SGHAT, FQNNGV. The CDR3 is 13 amino acids. The CDR3 nucleotides read TGTGCCAGCAGCTCCGGACGGTCCTACGAGCAGTACTTC. This codes for CASSSGRSYEQYF.

The chain uses TRBV2 and TRBJ1-1, with D perhaps TRBD1 (5 bases). Trimming pared 6 bases from V and 2 bases from J, leaving 16 bases between. This CDR3 contains 15 residues. The germline CDR1 and CDR2 sequences are SNHLY and FYNNEI. CDR3 DNA sequence: TGTGCCAGCAGCGGGACTCCCGGGGCAAACACTGAAGCTTTCTTT. It translates to CASSGTPGANTEAFF.

The CDR3 protein is CASSLGQYTYEQYF. CDR3 nucleotide sequence: TGTGCCAGCAGCTTGGGACAGTACACCTACGAGCAGTACTTC. J is TRBJ2-7 and V is TRBV5-5; perhaps TRBD1 as D (5 bases). The CDR3 consists of 14 residues. Trimming pared 0 bases from V and 2 bases from J, leaving 9 bases between. The germline gives CDR1 SGHKS, CDR2 YYEKEE (reference sequence).

The rearrangement joins TRBV4-2 to TRBJ1-6; D gene ambiguous. The CDR3 covers 15 residues. Trimming took 0 bases from V and 5 from J, leaving 8 bases between them. CDR1 is LGHNA, CDR2 YNFKEQ, per germline. CDR3: CASSQDGVNNSPLHF. The DNA for the CDR3 is TGTGCCAGCAGCCAAGACGGAGTAAATAATTCACCCCTCCACTTT.

The chain carries TRBV15 and TRBJ1-2, with D perhaps TRBD1 (6 bases). CDR3 length equals 14 residues. Germline loops: CDR1 LNHNV, CDR2 YYDKDF (reference sequence). V gave up 0 bases and J gave up 7 bases, with 12 bases separating them. CDR3 coding DNA: TGTGCCACCAGCAGAGATTACAGGGAGGGTGGCTACACCTTC. It yields the protein CATSRDYREGGYTF.

V is TRBV4-1 and J is TRBJ1-1; D is undetermined. The CDR3 loop spans 15 amino acids. Germline V gene lookup returns CDR1 MGHRA and CDR2 YSYEKL. Trimming cost V 0 bases and J 3 bases, with 11 bases left between them. CDR3 sequence (DNA): TGCGCCAGCAGCCAAGATCTAGGGAAGGACACTGAAGCTTTCTTT. This codes for CASSQDLGKDTEAFF.